One sample yielded the 25 T cell receptor beta chains listed below, sequenced in a study of graft-versus-host responses after intestinal transplantation. Sequencing was performed with immunoSEQ multiplex PCR; in TCRdb, only in-frame clones are kept and a portion is missing. The table has 10,000 or so clones, 30% seen once. This specimen consisted of alloreactive CD4+ T cells from a mixed lymphocyte reaction culture, obtained before intestinal transplant. This sample's subset: CFSE-low proliferating T cells sorted from roughly six-day pre-transplant mixed lymphocyte reaction (GvH or HvG direction). Source of these receptors: a human patient who received an intestinal transplant.

DNA of the CDR3: TGTGCCAGCAGCGTAGGGGAACTTTACAATGAGCAGTTCTTC. It is translated as CASSVGELYNEQFF. The rearrangement joins TRBV9 to TRBJ2-1, with D unclear. V was cut by 0 bases and J by 4 bases, with 8 bases left in between. The length of the CDR3 is 14 residues. Germline V CDR1 and CDR2: SGDLS, YYNGEE. The full variable domain, in which reference TRBV9 and TRBJ2-1 provide the parts outside the CDR3, is DSGVTQTPKHLITATGQRVTLRCSPRSGDLSVYWYQQSLDQGLQFLIQYYNGEERAKGNILERFSAQQFPDLHSELNLSSLELGDSALYFCASSVGELYNEQFFGPGTRLTVL.

This clone was counted between two and nine times. The chain recombines TRBV2 with TRBJ2-1, with D perhaps TRBD2 (6 bases). This CDR3 comprises 14 residues. V was clipped by 4 bases and J by 6 bases, with 13 bases between them. Germline-derived CDR1 and CDR2 are SNHLY and FYNNEI. CDR3 nucleotide sequence: TGTGCCAGCAGTGCCCCCGGGACTTCCAATGAGCAGTTCTTC. It is translated as CASSAPGTSNEQFF.

The rearrangement joins TRBV27 to TRBJ2-1; the D gene could be TRBD1 or TRBD2 (5 bases each). The CDR3 extends over 13 amino acids. From germline, CDR1 is MNHEY and CDR2 SMNVEV (reference sequence). V lost 2 bases, J lost 16 bases, and 18 bases lay in between. The CDR3 region has the DNA TGTGCCAGCAGTTTAGGCCCGGGACCACCACCCTTCTTC. Translation: CASSLGPGPPPFF.

This clone has only a few counts. The chain joins TRBV9 to TRBJ2-7; D possibly corresponds to TRBD2 (5 bases). Deletions cut 0 bases from V and 4 bases from J, with 8 bases between. The germline V gene encodes CDR1 SGDLS and CDR2 YYNGEE. The CDR3 covers 13 residues. CDR3 DNA sequence: TGTGCCAGCAGCGTAGCTCCGGGGTACGAGCAGTACTTC. Translated, it gives CASSVAPGYEQYF.

This clone was observed a handful of times. The chain couples TRBV5-1 to TRBJ2-7; no clear D gene. V was trimmed by 3 bases and J by 1 base, leaving 11 bases between them. The CDR3 totals 14 residues. The germline CDR1 and CDR2 sequences are SGHRS and YFSETQ. For the CDR3, the DNA is TGCGCCAGCAGCTGGCCGGGCCATTCCTACGAGCAGTACTTC. Protein product: CASSWPGHSYEQYF.

By sample share, this clone is medium-sized. The chain recombines TRBV10-2 with TRBJ2-2; the match to TRBD1 covers 8 bases. Germline V gene data show CDR1 as WSHSY and CDR2 as SAAADI. V shed 8 bases and J 6 bases; nucleotides not matched to a gene: 2. CDR3 length: 12 residues. This CDR3 reads CASGQGSGELFF. The CDR3 DNA sequence: TGCGCCAGCGGACAGGGTTCCGGGGAGCTGTTTTTT.

This clone is medium-sized within its sample. The chain has TRBV27 and TRBJ2-1; D unclear. The V end lost 2 bases, the J end lost 5 bases, and 7 bases lay between the germline ends. This CDR3 region has 13 residues. CDR1 is MNHEY and CDR2 is SMNVEV in the germline V gene (reference sequence). The CDR3 reads CASSLSANNEQFF. The CDR3 DNA sequence: TGTGCCAGCAGTTTAAGCGCCAACAATGAGCAGTTCTTC.

V is TRBV11-2 and J is TRBJ2-5, with D tentatively TRBD2 (6 bases). The last part of the DNA fits TRBJ2-7 better; the J call may be wrong. Germline values: CDR1 SGHAT, CDR2 FQNNGV. This CDR3 has 18 amino acids. The CDR3 loop reads CASSLSGPSGLYSYEQYF. DNA of the CDR3: TGTGCCAGCAGCTTATCGGGGCCGAGCGGGCTATACTCCTACGAGCAGTACTTC.

This clone was counted between two and nine times. The rearrangement uses TRBV7-9 and TRBJ1-2; D unclear. CDR3 length equals 13 residues. The germline gives CDR1 SEHNR, CDR2 FQNEAQ (reference sequence). Deletions cut 5 bases from V and 4 bases from J, with 11 bases between. CDR3 sequence (DNA): TGTGCCAGCAGCCCCGCCGGTCTCTATGGCTACACCTTC. Translation gives CASSPAGLYGYTF.

This rearrangement joins TRBV6-1 to TRBJ2-1, with 9 bases lining up with TRBD2. This CDR3 spans 15 amino acids. Germline V lookup: CDR1 MNHNS, CDR2 SASEGT. V was pared by 6 bases and J by 1 base, with 4 bases of the junction left unmatched. CDR3 region: CASSPSGVSYNEQFF. The CDR3 DNA is TGTGCCAGCAGCCCTAGCGGGGTATCCTACAATGAGCAGTTCTTC.

This clone appeared a few times. V gene TRBV13 combines with J gene TRBJ1-2; possibly TRBD1 for D (5 bases). Germline V gives CDR1 PRHDT, CDR2 FYEKMQ (reference sequence). Between the trimmed V and J ends, which lost 5 bases and 5 bases, there was a span of 15 bases. The CDR3 is 14 residues long. The CDR3 nucleotides are TGTGCCAGCAGCGTCGGGACTAGTCCTTATGGCTACACCTTC. Translation: CASSVGTSPYGYTF.

This sequence joins TRBV7-6 and TRBJ2-2; D is possibly TRBD2 (6 bases). The CDR3 sequence is 18 residues long. Trimming removed 0 bases at V and 4 bases at J, with 18 bases between. The germline V gene has CDR1 SGHVS and CDR2 FNYEAQ. CDR3 residues: CASSLALGGPGGTGELFF. The DNA of the CDR3 is TGTGCCAGCAGCTTAGCACTAGGAGGGCCTGGAGGCACCGGGGAGCTGTTTTTT.

There are a few counts of this clone. This chain connects TRBV21-1 to TRBJ1-1. TRBV21-1 counts as a pseudogene. There are 19 residues in the CDR3. This CDR3 reads CASSKAVVVTAPRNTEAFF. In nucleotides, the CDR3 is TGTGCCAGCAGCAAAGCTGTGGTAGTCACAGCACCTAGGAACACTGAAGCTTTCTTT.

This clone is judged medium-sized. This chain uses TRBV19 with TRBJ2-1; D possibly uses TRBD1 or TRBD2 (5 bases each). The CDR3 extends over 12 amino acids. From germline, CDR1 is LNHDA and CDR2 SQIVND (reference sequence). The V gene lost 8 bases and the J gene lost 4 bases, with 9 bases spanning the gap. CDR3: CASGTGYNEQFF. Here the CDR3 DNA reads TGTGCCAGTGGGACGGGTTACAATGAGCAGTTCTTC. Full variable domain (outside the CDR3, taken from reference TRBV19 and TRBJ2-1): DGGITQSPKYLFRKEGQNVTLSCEQNLNHDAMYWYRQDPGQGLRLIYYSQIVNDFQKGDIAEGYSVSREKKESFPLTVTSAQKNPTAFYLCASGTGYNEQFFGPGTRLTVL.

This clone was observed a handful of times. This rearrangement joins TRBV20-1 to TRBJ2-1; D gene uncertain. The CDR3 has 11 residues. CDR1 is DFQATT and CDR2 is SNEGSKA in the germline V gene (reference sequence). Trimming took 1 base from V and 10 from J, leaving 8 bases between them. Written as DNA, the CDR3 is TGCAGTGCTAGAGGTATAAGGGAGCAGTTCTTC. The encoded protein is CSARGIREQFF.

By sample share, this clone is medium-sized. A read error may account for a junction end that differs from germline. The chain employs TRBV6-1 and TRBJ2-7; TRBD1 aligns across 9 bases. This CDR3 has 15 residues. Germline CDR1 MNHNS, CDR2 SASEGT. For the CDR3, the DNA is TGTGCCAGCAGCGAAGACAGGGGGTCCTCCTACGAGCAGTACTTC. It is translated as CASSEDRGSSYEQYF.

Relative to its sample, this clone is medium-sized. The chain combines TRBV4-1 with TRBJ2-7; a possible D gene is TRBD2 (5 bases). The length of the CDR3 is 14 residues. Trimming pared 0 bases from V and 9 bases from J, leaving 15 bases between. The germline V gene encodes CDR1 MGHRA and CDR2 YSYEKL. Here the CDR3 reads CASSQEKGVVRQYF. The CDR3 DNA reads TGCGCCAGCAGCCAAGAGAAGGGAGTCGTTCGGCAGTACTTC.

This clone was seen a few times. The chain is built from TRBV6-6 and TRBJ2-7; TRBD2 might be the D (6 bases). The CDR3 has 13 residues. Germline V gene lookup returns CDR1 MNHNY and CDR2 SVGAGI (reference sequence). V was shortened by 7 bases and J by 3 bases, with 13 bases between the two germline ends. CDR3 nucleotide sequence: TGTGCCAGCAACCCGGGACTGTACTACGAGCAGTACTTC. This encodes CASNPGLYYEQYF.

This chain connects TRBV4-1 to TRBJ2-7; the D gene could be TRBD1 or TRBD2 (5 bases each). Germline CDR1 reads MGHRA; CDR2 reads YSYEKL. V lost 4 bases to trimming and J lost 2 bases, with 12 bases between them. CDR3 length: 14 residues. The CDR3 loop is CASSPWDAAYEQYF. Written as DNA, the CDR3 is TGCGCCAGCAGCCCCTGGGACGCGGCCTACGAGCAGTACTTC.

This clone was observed a handful of times. This chain joins TRBV5-6 and TRBJ1-1; 8 bases match TRBD1. The V gene's germline CDR1 is SGHDT and CDR2 YYEEEE. Trimming cost V 4 bases and J 6 bases; bases outside gene matches: 5. The CDR3 runs to 13 residues. CDR3 sequence reads: CASSTWTGSEAFF. Here the CDR3 DNA reads TGTGCCAGCAGCACCTGGACAGGGTCTGAAGCTTTCTTT.

By share, this clone ranks as medium-sized. V usage is TRBV11-2 and J usage is TRBJ2-2; 11 bases match TRBD2. This CDR3 is built from 16 residues. The V gene end was trimmed by 2 bases and the J gene end by 3 bases; junction bases not matched to a gene: 2. Germline V gene data show CDR1 as SGHAT and CDR2 as FQNNGV. For the CDR3, the DNA is TGTGCCAGCAGCTTATTAGCGGGAGGGCACACCGGGGAGCTGTTTTTT. Its protein is CASSLLAGGHTGELFF.

By sample fraction, this clone is medium-sized. The CDR3 region is CASSWGASDQETQYF. As DNA, the CDR3 is TGTGCCAGTAGCTGGGGGGCTAGCGACCAAGAGACCCAGTACTTC. The chain carries TRBV19 and TRBJ2-5, with D perhaps assigned TRBD1 or TRBD2 (6 bases each). Germline V gives CDR1 LNHDA, CDR2 SQIVND (reference sequence). This CDR3 comprises 15 residues. V lost 6 bases to trimming and J lost 0 bases, with 14 bases between them.

This clone was observed a few times. J is TRBJ2-1 and V is TRBV6-5; D is undetermined. Germline CDR1 reads MNHEY; CDR2 reads SVGAGI. V lost 0 bases, J lost 9 bases, and 9 bases lay in between. The CDR3 is made up of 13 amino acids. The chain's CDR3 is CASSYSVAFEQFF. The CDR3 bases are TGTGCCAGCAGTTACTCAGTAGCATTTGAGCAGTTCTTC.

Concerning this clone itself: Its ends do not fully match the called genes, so a read error is possible. The V and J genes are TRBV4-1 and TRBJ1-5; D unclear. The CDR3 runs 16 residues. Germline CDR1 is MGHRA and CDR2 is YSYEKL. In nucleotides, the CDR3 is TGTGCCAGCAGCCAAATCTGGTCGGAGGGCAATCAGCCCCAGCATTTT. Protein: CASSQIWSEGNQPQHF.

In its sample, this clone is medium-sized. This chain connects TRBV6-1 to TRBJ1-2; D possibly corresponds to TRBD1 (6 bases). V lost 3 bases and J lost 4, with 12 bases in between. This CDR3 spans 14 amino acids. The germline gives CDR1 MNHNS, CDR2 SASEGT. CDR3 DNA sequence: TGTGCCAGCAGTGACTTTGAAGGGGGCTATGGCTACACCTTC. This encodes CASSDFEGGYGYTF.